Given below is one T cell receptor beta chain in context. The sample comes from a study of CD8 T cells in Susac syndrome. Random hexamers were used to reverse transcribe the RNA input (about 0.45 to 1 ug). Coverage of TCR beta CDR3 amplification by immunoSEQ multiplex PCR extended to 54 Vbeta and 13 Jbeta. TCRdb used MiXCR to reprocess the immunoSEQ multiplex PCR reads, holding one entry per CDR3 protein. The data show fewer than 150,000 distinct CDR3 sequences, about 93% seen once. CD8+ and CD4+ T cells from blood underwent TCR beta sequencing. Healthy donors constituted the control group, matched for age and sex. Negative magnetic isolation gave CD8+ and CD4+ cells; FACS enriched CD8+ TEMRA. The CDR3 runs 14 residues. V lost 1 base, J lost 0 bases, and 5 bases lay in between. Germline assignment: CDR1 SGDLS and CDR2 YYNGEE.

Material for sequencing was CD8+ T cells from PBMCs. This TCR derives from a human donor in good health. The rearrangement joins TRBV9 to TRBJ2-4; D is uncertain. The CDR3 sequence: CASSVRLAKNIQYF. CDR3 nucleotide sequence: TGTGCCAGCAGCGTACGGCTAGCCAAAAACATTCAGTACTTC.